Reported below is one TCR beta chain. The PCR employed 60 Vbeta primers together with 13 Jbeta primers. Assay: immunoSEQ multiplex PCR; the TCRdb copy retains only in-frame clones and omits some. The sample records 150,000 to 200,000 clones, 75% to 90% being singletons. This specimen belongs to a study of cytomegalovirus exposure and HLA in healthy donors. The V gene's germline CDR1 is SNHLY and CDR2 FYNNEI. V dropped 5 bases and J dropped 5 bases, with 9 bases sitting between them. CDR3 length equals 12 residues. The rearrangement joins TRBV2 to TRBJ2-5, with a tentative D call TRBD2 (5 bases). This TCR was sampled from a girl aged 10 to 17 in good health and CMV-seropositive. Material: PBMCs. The CDR3 DNA reads TGTGCCAGCAGTCCTCAGCGGGAGACCCAGTACTTC. It encodes CASSPQRETQYF.